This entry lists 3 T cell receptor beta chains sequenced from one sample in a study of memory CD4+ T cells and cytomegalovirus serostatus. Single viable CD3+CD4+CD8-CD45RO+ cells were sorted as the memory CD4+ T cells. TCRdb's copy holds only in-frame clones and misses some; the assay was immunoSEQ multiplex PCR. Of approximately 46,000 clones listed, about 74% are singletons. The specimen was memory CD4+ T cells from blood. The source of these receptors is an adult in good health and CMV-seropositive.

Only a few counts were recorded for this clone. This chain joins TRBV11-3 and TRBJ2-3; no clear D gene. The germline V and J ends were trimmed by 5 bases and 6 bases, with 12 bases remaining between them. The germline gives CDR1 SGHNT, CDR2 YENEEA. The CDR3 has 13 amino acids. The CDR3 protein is CASSNGYQDTQYF. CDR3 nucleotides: TGTGCCAGCAGCAATGGGTATCAGGATACGCAGTATTTT.

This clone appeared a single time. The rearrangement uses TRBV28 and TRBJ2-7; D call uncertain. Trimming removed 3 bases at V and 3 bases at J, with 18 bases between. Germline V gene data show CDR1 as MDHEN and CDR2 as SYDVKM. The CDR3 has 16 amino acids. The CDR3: CASSLPPHQAVYEQYF. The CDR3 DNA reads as TGTGCCAGCAGTTTGCCCCCACATCAGGCCGTCTACGAGCAGTACTTC.

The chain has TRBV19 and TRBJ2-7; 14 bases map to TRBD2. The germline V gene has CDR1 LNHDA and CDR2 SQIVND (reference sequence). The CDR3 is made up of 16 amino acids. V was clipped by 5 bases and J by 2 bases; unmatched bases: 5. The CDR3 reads CASSPGLAGAPYEQYF. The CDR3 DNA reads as TGTGCCAGTAGTCCGGGACTAGCGGGGGCCCCCTACGAGCAGTACTTC. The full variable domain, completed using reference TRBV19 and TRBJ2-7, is DGGITQSPKYLFRKEGQNVTLSCEQNLNHDAMYWYRQDPGQGLRLIYYSQIVNDFQKGDIAEGYSVSREKKESFPLTVTSAQKNPTAFYLCASSPGLAGAPYEQYFGPGTRLTVT.